The sequence of this T cell receptor (beta chain) was determined in a study of T cell changes during pregnancy in multiple sclerosis. CDR3 size: 14 residues. V trimming: 3 bases; J trimming: 4 bases; junction bases outside the gene matches: 3. Germline assignment: CDR1 SGHTA and CDR2 FQGNSA. Here immunoSEQ multiplex PCR was the method, and the copy in TCRdb shows in-frame clones only, minus some. The table records 41,000 or so clones, 90% of them present only once. The input for sequencing was CD8+ T cells from peripheral blood mononuclear cells, taken in the third trimester of pregnancy. The rearrangement joins TRBV7-2 to TRBJ2-3; TRBD2 matches at 8 bases. This receptor was obtained from a female donor with multiple sclerosis, enrolled in a pregnancy study. The CDR3 loop is CASSFLGLADTQYF. Here the CDR3 DNA reads TGTGCCAGCAGCTTCCTGGGACTAGCAGATACGCAGTATTTT.